This T cell receptor beta chain was retrieved from a study of T-cell reconstitution after alpha-beta-depleted transplantation in children. In germline, CDR1 is LGHDT, CDR2 YNNKEL (reference sequence). V lost 3 bases, J lost 7 bases, and 6 bases stayed unmatched. CDR3 length: 15 amino acids. This clonotype occurred a few times. For TCRbeta, the library was prepared with unique molecular identifiers. TCRdb re-analysed the PCR reads in MiXCR, keeping a single row per CDR3 protein. The sample holds about 540,000 distinct CDR3 sequences; 18% are singletons and the top ten take 3.3%. The receptor was isolated from a human donor who donated a stem cell graft to a child with acute lymphoblastic leukemia. The sample in question was PBMCs from the stem cell graft donor, obtained from the stem cell graft. The rearrangement joins TRBV3-1 to TRBJ2-7; 13 positions match TRBD2. Here the CDR3 DNA reads TGTGCCAGCAGCCAGGCCGGGACTAGCGGGAAGGAGCAGTACTTC. This codes for CASSQAGTSGKEQYF.